The rows below give T cell receptor beta chains drawn from one sample of a study of blood T cells in healthy people across ages. TCRdb called the 5' RACE reads again in MiXCR, with one record for every CDR3 protein. The sample contains roughly 800,000 distinct CDR3 sequences, roughly 60% of which appear only once. Material for sequencing was blood. Receptors originate from a man younger than 40 in good health. Each CDR3 is given with its conserved first and last residue. D genes are given only for firm matches. Not all rows give a size; the values are once, few, many and, for expanded clones, a class.

V gene	J gene	D gene	clone size	CDR3 protein	CDR3 DNA
TRBV20-1	TRBJ1-2	NA	NA	CSARLRTDIHGYTF	TGCAGTGCTAGACTCCGGACGGACATCCATGGCTACACCTTC
TRBV7-7	TRBJ2-5	NA	NA	CASSPLGEGQGTQYF	TGTGCCAGCAGCCCTCTCGGTGAGGGCCAAGGGACCCAGTACTTC
TRBV5-1	TRBJ2-1	NA	NA	CASTRSASEQNEQFF	TGCGCCAGCACCCGCAGCGCGAGCGAGCAAAATGAGCAGTTCTTC
TRBV7-2	TRBJ2-1	NA	NA	CASSLGLTGVSEQFF	TGTGCCAGCAGCTTAGGACTGACTGGGGTCTCTGAGCAGTTCTTC
TRBV27	TRBJ2-1	TRBD2	many	CASSLSIYPGLINEQFF	TGTGCCAGCAGTTTATCGATCTACCCGGGACTAATCAATGAGCAGTTCTTC
TRBV12-3/TRBV12-4	TRBJ2-7	NA	once	CASSFEAGASYEQYF	TGTGCCAGCAGTTTTGAGGCGGGGGCCTCCTACGAGCAGTACTTC
TRBV11-2	TRBJ2-6	NA	NA	CASSSMLTGANVLTF	TGTGCCAGCAGCTCTATGTTAACTGGGGCCAACGTCCTGACTTTC
TRBV7-2	TRBJ1-1	NA	once	CASSYPQVVEAFF	TGTGCCAGCAGCTACCCACAGGTCGTCGAAGCTTTCTTT
TRBV2	TRBJ2-7	NA	NA	CASSEMGRASSYEQYF	TGTGCCAGCAGTGAGATGGGCAGGGCGAGCTCCTACGAGCAGTACTTC
TRBV7-2	TRBJ2-3	NA	few	CASSLGDMRTQYF	TGTGCCAGCAGCTTAGGGGACATGCGGACGCAGTATTTT
TRBV3-1	TRBJ1-2	NA	NA	CASSPGGGLNGYTF	TGTGCCAGCAGCCCGGGCGGGGGTCTGAATGGCTACACCTTC
TRBV12-3/TRBV12-4	TRBJ2-7	NA	few	CASRDRSYEQYF	TGTGCCAGCAGAGACAGATCCTACGAGCAGTACTTC
TRBV29-1	TRBJ2-7	NA	NA	CSVVIRALASYEQYF	TGCAGCGTTGTCATCAGGGCCCTTGCCTCCTACGAGCAGTACTTC
TRBV6-6	TRBJ2-3	TRBD1	once	CASSSGDRDSDTQYF	TGTGCCAGCAGTTCAGGGGACAGGGATTCGGATACGCAGTATTTT
TRBV11-2	TRBJ2-7	TRBD1	NA	CASSLEQGLRNEQYF	TGTGCCAGCAGCTTAGAACAGGGGCTCAGGAACGAGCAGTACTTC
TRBV6-5	TRBJ2-3	NA	NA	CASRANPWGAYPTQYF	TGTGCCAGCAGAGCCAACCCCTGGGGTGCCTACCCTACGCAGTATTTT
TRBV11-3	TRBJ2-1	NA	NA	CASSLDRLGRGPNRGQFF	TGTGCCAGCAGCTTAGATCGTCTGGGGCGGGGCCCCAATCGAGGGCAGTTCTTC
TRBV11-2	TRBJ2-1	NA	NA	CASSLEREFREQFF	TGTGCCAGCAGCTTAGAGAGGGAATTTCGGGAGCAGTTCTTC
TRBV6-5	TRBJ2-7	NA	NA	CASSYGGNSYEQYF	TGTGCCAGCAGTTACGGCGGGAACTCCTACGAGCAGTACTTC
TRBV18	TRBJ2-1	TRBD1	NA	CASSEDRGTEQFF	TGTGCCAGCTCAGAAGACAGGGGCACTGAGCAGTTCTTC
TRBV20-1	TRBJ2-3	NA	NA	CSVSLGTVTHTQYF	TGCAGTGTCTCCCTGGGGACCGTGACTCATACGCAGTATTTT
TRBV7-9	TRBJ2-3	NA	once	CALELGLPDTQYF	TGTGCCCTAGAATTGGGGCTGCCAGATACGCAGTATTTT
TRBV20-1	TRBJ2-7	NA	once	CSASRVGPYEQYF	TGCAGTGCTAGTCGGGTGGGTCCCTACGAGCAGTACTTC
TRBV9	TRBJ2-3	NA	once	CASSVGVGLRGDTQYF	TGTGCCAGCAGCGTAGGAGTAGGTCTTCGTGGGGATACGCAGTATTTT
TRBV9	TRBJ1-1	NA	once	CASSVGRTAINTEAFF	TGTGCCAGCAGCGTAGGGAGGACAGCTATTAACACTGAAGCTTTCTTT
TRBV29-1	TRBJ2-5	NA	NA	CSVGWNEQYF	TGCAGCGTTGGTTGGAATGAGCAGTACTTC
TRBV6-2/TRBV6-3	TRBJ2-1	NA	NA	CASSSSIALDDEQFF	TGTGCCAGCAGTTCTTCCATAGCTTTGGACGATGAGCAGTTCTTC
TRBV6-2/TRBV6-3	TRBJ2-4	NA	NA	CASSHRDGIDLAKNIQYF	TGTGCCAGCAGTCATCGGGACGGAATCGACCTGGCCAAAAACATTCAGTACTTC
TRBV6-1	TRBJ1-6	TRBD1	once	CASSEAQRTGYSPLHF	TGTGCCAGCAGTGAAGCGCAGCGGACAGGGTATTCACCCCTCCACTTT
TRBV27	TRBJ2-5	TRBD2	few	CASSFGGGDQETQYF	TGTGCCAGCAGTTTTGGTGGGGGGGACCAAGAGACCCAGTACTTC
TRBV7-2	TRBJ1-6	NA	NA	CANSLLPIGTLHF	TGTGCCAACAGCCTCCTGCCTATCGGGACCCTCCACTTT
TRBV6-5	TRBJ1-1	NA	few	CASSYSNGDTEAFF	TGTGCCAGCAGTTACTCGAATGGGGACACTGAAGCTTTCTTT
TRBV5-1	TRBJ2-5	TRBD1	NA	CASSVYRGDQETQYF	TGCGCCAGCAGCGTATACAGGGGGGACCAAGAGACCCAGTACTTC
TRBV4-1	TRBJ2-6	NA	NA	CASSQEVRSASGANVLTF	TGCGCCAGCAGCCAAGAAGTCCGGAGTGCCTCTGGGGCCAACGTCCTGACCTTC
TRBV29-1	TRBJ2-3	NA	NA	CSVTRDSTDTQYF	TGCAGCGTGACTAGGGACAGCACAGATACGCAGTATTTT
TRBV5-1	TRBJ1-2	TRBD1	few	CASSFQGVGYTF	TGCGCCAGCAGCTTCCAGGGGGTCGGCTACACCTTC
TRBV20-1	TRBJ2-7	TRBD2	few	CSASAGTSAYEQYF	TGCAGTGCTAGTGCCGGGACTAGCGCCTACGAGCAGTACTTC
TRBV28	TRBJ1-5	NA	many	CASIQQGYSNQPQHF	TGTGCCAGCATCCAACAGGGCTATAGCAATCAGCCCCAGCATTTT
TRBV11-2	TRBJ2-7	NA	NA	CASSPRSRAYEQYF	TGTGCCAGCAGCCCCCGGAGCCGGGCCTACGAGCAGTACTTC
TRBV4-3	TRBJ1-2	TRBD1	once	CASSQDRDREYGYTF	TGCGCCAGCAGCCAAGATCGGGACAGGGAGTATGGCTACACCTTC
TRBV2	TRBJ1-1	NA	NA	CASSESLWSSREAFF	TGTGCCAGCAGTGAATCGCTCTGGTCCAGCCGTGAAGCTTTCTTT
TRBV10-3	TRBJ2-7	NA	few	CAIRGVGGSYEQYF	TGTGCCATTCGTGGGGTGGGGGGATCCTACGAGCAGTACTTC
TRBV7-2	TRBJ1-6	NA	few	CASSLNVLSPLHF	TGTGCCAGCAGCTTAAACGTATTGTCACCCCTCCACTTT
TRBV29-1	TRBJ2-1	NA	few	CSGFAPLLGNEQFF	TGCAGCGGATTTGCTCCCCTCCTAGGCAATGAGCAGTTCTTC
TRBV27	TRBJ2-1	NA	NA	CASSLGGSNSYNEQFF	TGTGCCAGCAGTTTAGGAGGGTCGAACTCCTACAATGAGCAGTTCTTC
TRBV20-1	TRBJ1-1	NA	NA	CSARPPSAGNTEAFF	TGCAGTGCTAGGCCACCTTCGGCGGGGAACACTGAAGCTTTCTTT
TRBV5-1	TRBJ1-4	TRBD1	NA	CASSLVGQGNEKLFF	TGCGCCAGCAGCTTGGTGGGACAGGGAAATGAAAAACTGTTTTTT
TRBV15	TRBJ2-7	NA	NA	CATSSQGAAYEQYF	TGTGCCACCAGCAGCCAAGGGGCCGCCTACGAGCAGTACTTC